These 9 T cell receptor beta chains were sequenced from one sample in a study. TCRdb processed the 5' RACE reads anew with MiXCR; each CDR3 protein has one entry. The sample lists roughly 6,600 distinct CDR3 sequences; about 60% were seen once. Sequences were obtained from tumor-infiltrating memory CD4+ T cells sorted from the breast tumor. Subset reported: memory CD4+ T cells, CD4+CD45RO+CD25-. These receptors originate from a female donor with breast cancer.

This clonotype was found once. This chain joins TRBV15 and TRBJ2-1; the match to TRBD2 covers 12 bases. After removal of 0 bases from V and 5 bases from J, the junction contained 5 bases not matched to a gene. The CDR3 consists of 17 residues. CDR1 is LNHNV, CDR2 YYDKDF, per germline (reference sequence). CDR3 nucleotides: TGTGCCACCAGCAGAGATCTCGGACTAGCGGGAAACAATGAGCAGTTCTTC. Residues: CATSRDLGLAGNNEQFF.

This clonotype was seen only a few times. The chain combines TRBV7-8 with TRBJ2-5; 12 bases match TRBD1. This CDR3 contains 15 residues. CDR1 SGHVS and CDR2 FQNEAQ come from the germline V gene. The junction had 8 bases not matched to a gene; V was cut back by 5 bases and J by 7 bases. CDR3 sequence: CASSRGQGAGLTQYF. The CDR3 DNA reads TGTGCCAGCAGCCGGGGACAGGGGGCCGGGTTGACCCAGTACTTC.

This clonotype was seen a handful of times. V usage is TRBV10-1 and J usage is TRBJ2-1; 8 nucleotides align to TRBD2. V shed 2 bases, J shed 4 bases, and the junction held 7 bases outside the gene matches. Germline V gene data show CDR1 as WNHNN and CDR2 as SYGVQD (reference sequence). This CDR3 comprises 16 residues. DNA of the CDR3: TGCGCCAGCAGTGAGACCGCTAGCGGGCCTTACAATGAGCAGTTCTTC. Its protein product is CASSETASGPYNEQFF.

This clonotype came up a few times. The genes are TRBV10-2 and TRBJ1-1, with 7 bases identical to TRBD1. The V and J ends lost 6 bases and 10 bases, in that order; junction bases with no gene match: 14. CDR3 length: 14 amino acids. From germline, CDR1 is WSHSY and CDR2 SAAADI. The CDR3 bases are TGCGCCAGCAGCAAGGGCGGACAGGCGCTAGTAGCTTTCTTT. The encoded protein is CASSKGGQALVAFF.

DNA of the CDR3: TGTGCCAGCTCCCTAGGAGGCGTTCTCCCCGAGCAGTTCTTC. This translates into CASSLGGVLPEQFF. The rearrangement uses TRBV12-3 or TRBV12-4 and TRBJ2-1, with D possibly matching TRBD2 (5 bases). CDR3 length: 14 amino acids. The V end was cut by 8 bases, the J end by 10 bases, with 21 bases between.

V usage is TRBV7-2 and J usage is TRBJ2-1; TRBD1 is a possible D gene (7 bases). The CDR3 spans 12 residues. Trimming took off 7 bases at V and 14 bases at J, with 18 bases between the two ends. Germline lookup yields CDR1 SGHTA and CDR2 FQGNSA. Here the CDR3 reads CASTDREANKFF. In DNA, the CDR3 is TGTGCCAGCACCGACAGGGAGGCAAACAAGTTCTTC. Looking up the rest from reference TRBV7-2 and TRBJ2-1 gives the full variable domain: GAGVSQSPSNKVTEKGKDVELRCDPISGHTALYWYRQSLGQGLEFLIYFQGNSAPDKSGLPSDRFSAERTGGSVSTLTIQRTQQEDSAVYLCASTDREANKFFGPGTRLTVL.

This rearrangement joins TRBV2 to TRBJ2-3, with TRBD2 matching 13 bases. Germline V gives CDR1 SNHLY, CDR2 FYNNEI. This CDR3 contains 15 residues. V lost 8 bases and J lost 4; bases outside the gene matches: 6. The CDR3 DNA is TGTGCCAGCGCTCCGACTAGCGGGAGGCCAGATACGCAGTATTTT. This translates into CASAPTSGRPDTQYF.

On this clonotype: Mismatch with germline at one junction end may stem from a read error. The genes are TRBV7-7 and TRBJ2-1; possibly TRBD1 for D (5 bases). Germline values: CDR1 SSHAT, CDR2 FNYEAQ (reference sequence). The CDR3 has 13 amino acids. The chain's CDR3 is CASSFSQGYEQFF. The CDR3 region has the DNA TGTGCTAGCAGCTTTTCGCAGGGCTATGAGCAGTTCTTC.

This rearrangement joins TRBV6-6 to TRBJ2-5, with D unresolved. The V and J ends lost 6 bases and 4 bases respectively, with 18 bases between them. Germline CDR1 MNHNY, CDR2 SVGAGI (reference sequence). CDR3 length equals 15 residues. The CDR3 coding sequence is TGTGCCAGCAGAAATACCCCGATGGGGTCAGAGACCCAGTACTTC. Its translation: CASRNTPMGSETQYF.